This TCR beta chain was identified during a study of T cell responses to AZD1222 COVID-19 vaccine. The count of this clone is one. Its antigen is unknown. Points from the study as a whole: All repertoire sampling was performed exclusively after the peak T cell response.

Germline V gene lookup returns CDR1 LGHDT and CDR2 YNNKEL (reference sequence). This CDR3 spans 14 amino acids. Trimming stripped 4 bases from V and 3 bases from J, with 10 bases between. TCRdb's copy holds only in-frame clones and misses some; the assay was immunoSEQ multiplex PCR. Seen here are tens of thousands of clones, 89% observed once, and the top ten hold approximately 2%. Sample: peripheral blood, taken on day 0 of AZD1222 vaccination. The chain recombines TRBV3-1 (or the pseudogene TRBV3-2) with TRBJ2-1, with D possibly TRBD1 on 6 matching bases. The clonotype originates from an adult in good health. The CDR3 nucleotides read TGTGCCAGCAGCCCCCCGGACAGCTACAATGAGCAGTTCTTC. It encodes CASSPPDSYNEQFF.